Listed below are T cell receptor beta chains from one sample, sequenced in a study of blood T cells in healthy people across ages. TCRdb called the 5' RACE reads again in MiXCR, with one record for every CDR3 protein. The table lists around 970,000 distinct CDR3 sequences, about 53% of them singletons. What was sequenced was blood. Receptors originate from an older woman in good health. The CDR3 runs from the conserved cysteine through the conserved F or W. D genes are given only for firm matches. The listing skips clone size in some rows; elsewhere it reads once, few, many or a size class.

j_call v_call d_call clone_size cdr3_aa cdr3_nt
TRBJ2-3 TRBV15 - few CATSRGGQNTDTQYF TGTGCCACCAGCAGAGGTGGACAGAACACAGATACGCAGTATTTT
TRBJ2-7 TRBV4-1 TRBD1 few CASSQADRGDNEQYF TGCGCCAGCAGCCAAGCTGACAGGGGAGACAATGAGCAGTACTTC
TRBJ2-7 TRBV12-3/TRBV12-4 - - CASSFRLVIHEQYF TGTGCCAGCAGTTTTCGGCTAGTCATTCACGAGCAGTACTTC
TRBJ2-1 TRBV25-1 TRBD2 - CASSATSWYLYEQFF TGTGCCAGCAGTGCGACTAGCTGGTACCTCTACGAGCAGTTCTTC
TRBJ2-7 TRBV10-3 - - CAISESDSPSYEQYF TGTGCCATCAGTGAGTCGGACTCACCTTCCTACGAGCAGTACTTC
TRBJ2-3 TRBV10-2 - few CASSVRPTDTQYF TGCGCCAGCAGTGTAAGGCCCACAGATACGCAGTATTTT
TRBJ2-7 TRBV20-1 TRBD2 - CSAEGASGSYEQYF TGCAGTGCTGAGGGGGCTAGCGGGAGCTACGAGCAGTACTTC
TRBJ2-7 TRBV29-1 - few CSVSHYRTPYEQYF TGCAGCGTTTCTCACTACCGAACTCCTTACGAGCAGTACTTC
TRBJ2-3 TRBV6-5 - - CASKPGTSTDTQYF TGTGCCAGCAAACCTGGAACTAGCACAGATACGCAGTATTTT
TRBJ1-5 TRBV7-2 TRBD1 few CASSRDSFSDQPQHF TGTGCCAGCAGCAGGGACAGCTTCTCTGATCAGCCCCAGCATTTT
TRBJ2-3 TRBV7-2 - - CASSFSVTAATDTQYF TGTGCCAGCAGCTTCTCCGTGACAGCAGCCACAGATACGCAGTATTTT
TRBJ2-2 TRBV5-1 - few CASSAQPTNTGELFF TGCGCCAGCAGCGCACAGCCTACTAACACCGGGGAGCTGTTTTTT
TRBJ1-1 TRBV12-3/TRBV12-4 - - CASSTGLTEAFF TGTGCCAGCAGTACTGGACTCACTGAAGCTTTCTTT
TRBJ2-5 TRBV7-9 TRBD2 few CASSPKLAVVEQYF TGTGCCAGCAGCCCTAAACTAGCGGTCGTAGAGCAGTACTTC
TRBJ2-7 TRBV5-1 - - CASSLTAQPYYEQYF TGCGCCAGCAGCTTGACCGCACAACCTTACTACGAGCAGTACTTC
TRBJ1-5 TRBV24-1 - once CATSVGESNQPQHF TGTGCCACCAGTGTGGGGGAAAGCAATCAGCCCCAGCATTTT
TRBJ2-1 TRBV20-1 - once CSAGPYTGSNEQFF TGCAGTGCCGGCCCCTATACAGGGAGTAATGAGCAGTTCTTC
TRBJ1-5 TRBV7-9 TRBD1 - CASSLGMGQKKPSNQPQHF TGTGCCAGCAGCTTAGGGATGGGACAGAAGAAACCTAGCAATCAGCCCCAGCATTTT
TRBJ1-2 TRBV27 TRBD1 - CASSLEGGAPLYGYTF TGTGCCAGCAGCCTGGAAGGGGGCGCCCCTCTCTATGGCTACACCTTC
TRBJ1-5 TRBV7-2 TRBD1 - CASSQYRDRNQPQHF TGTGCCAGCAGCCAATACCGGGACAGAAATCAGCCCCAGCATTTT
TRBJ1-2 TRBV2 - - CASQSGPVYGYTF TGTGCCAGCCAGTCCGGCCCGGTCTATGGCTACACCTTC
TRBJ2-1 TRBV7-9 - - CASSLVKGYDNEQFF TGTGCCAGCAGCTTAGTGAAGGGGTACGACAATGAGCAGTTCTTC
TRBJ2-1 TRBV10-3 TRBD2 - CAIGSGGGRNEQFF TGTGCCATCGGCTCGGGCGGCGGGAGAAATGAGCAGTTCTTC
TRBJ2-1 TRBV20-1 TRBD1 - CSAHRGRNEQFF TGCAGTGCGCACAGGGGGCGGAATGAGCAGTTCTTC
TRBJ2-1 TRBV3-1 TRBD2 - CASSTSGRAILEQFF TGTGCCAGCAGCACAAGCGGGAGGGCGATTTTAGAGCAGTTCTTC
TRBJ2-3 TRBV20-1 TRBD2 - CSANHLAGGPVRTQYF TGCAGTGCTAATCATTTAGCGGGAGGGCCAGTCCGGACGCAGTATTTT
TRBJ2-3 TRBV29-1 TRBD2 few CSVVGGTSTDTQYF TGCAGCGTTGTGGGGGGGACGAGCACAGATACGCAGTATTTT
TRBJ1-2 TRBV29-1 - few CSVSPRGSNYGYTF TGCAGCGTTTCCCCCAGGGGCTCAAACTATGGCTACACCTTC
TRBJ2-7 TRBV29-1 - few CSVGARSSYEQYF TGCAGCGTTGGGGCGAGGAGCTCCTACGAGCAGTACTTC
TRBJ2-1 TRBV5-1 - once CASSLITGNTEQFF TGCGCCAGCAGCTTAATTACCGGGAACACTGAGCAGTTCTTC
TRBJ2-7 TRBV9 - - CASSVETGHEQYF TGTGCCAGCAGCGTAGAGACAGGACACGAGCAGTACTTC
TRBJ2-7 TRBV3-1 TRBD1 - CASTSGTGKHEQYF TGTGCCAGCACCTCCGGGACAGGGAAACACGAGCAGTACTTC
TRBJ2-5 TRBV4-1 - once CASSQGPSAGEPYF TGCGCCAGCAGCCAAGGCCCATCAGCCGGAGAGCCGTACTTC
TRBJ2-1 TRBV7-9 - - CARSYTDEQFF TGTGCCCGCAGTTACACGGATGAGCAGTTCTTC
TRBJ2-1 TRBV4-2 TRBD2 - CASSQTRLAGDVYNEQFF TGTGCCAGCAGCCAAACTCGACTAGCGGGAGACGTTTACAATGAGCAGTTCTTC
TRBJ2-7 TRBV4-1 TRBD2 - CASSQGLAGLYEQNF TGCGCCAGCAGCCAAGGACTAGCGGGACTCTACGAGCAGAACTTC
TRBJ2-3 TRBV10-3 TRBD2 - CATSGFGLAGEDTQYF TGTGCCACCAGTGGATTTGGACTAGCGGGAGAGGATACGCAGTATTTT
TRBJ2-3 TRBV20-1 TRBD2 - CSAVPPSGRAKGTDTQYF TGCAGTGCCGTCCCCCCGAGCGGGAGGGCCAAGGGAACAGATACGCAGTATTTT
TRBJ2-1 TRBV7-9 - once CASSDGIDRYNEQFF TGTGCCAGCAGCGACGGTATAGACAGGTACAATGAGCAGTTCTTC
TRBJ2-5 TRBV5-1 - - CASSLGPHGMETQYF TGCGCCAGCAGCTTGGGGCCCCACGGGATGGAGACCCAGTACTTC
TRBJ1-6 TRBV6-2/TRBV6-3 - - CASSYYGARFSPLHF TGTGCCAGCAGTTACTACGGAGCCAGGTTCTCACCCCTCCACTTT
TRBJ2-5 TRBV6-1 - - CTSSVGGSQETQYF TGTACCAGCAGTGTAGGAGGGAGCCAAGAGACCCAGTACTTC
TRBJ2-1 TRBV4-2 TRBD2 - CASSQVMSSGGYQQFF TGTGCCAGCAGCCAAGTTATGTCTAGCGGGGGATATCAGCAGTTCTTC
TRBJ2-7 TRBV5-1 - - CASGFQGGSLVRDEQYF TGCGCCAGCGGCTTCCAGGGAGGTAGTCTGGTTAGAGACGAGCAGTACTTC
TRBJ2-3 TRBV7-9 - - CASSEVLRCTQYF TGTGCCAGCAGCGAAGTACTTAGATGTACGCAGTATTTT
TRBJ2-1 TRBV3-1 - - CASSFGLFNEQFF TGTGCCAGCAGCTTCGGACTTTTCAATGAGCAGTTCTTC
TRBJ2-7 TRBV20-1 - - CSASGHLRHEQYF TGCAGTGCGAGCGGCCACCTTAGGCACGAGCAGTACTTC
TRBJ2-1 TRBV4-1 TRBD2 - CASSLQSRGTIFNEQFF TGCGCCAGCAGCCTACAGTCTCGGGGGACTATCTTCAATGAGCAGTTCTTC
TRBJ2-1 TRBV7-2 - - CASSLGGGSEQFF TGTGCCAGCAGCTTAGGAGGGGGAAGTGAGCAGTTCTTC
TRBJ2-5 TRBV29-1 - few CSVRGGGAGEQYF TGCAGCGTTCGTGGGGGGGGCGCGGGGGAGCAGTACTTC
TRBJ1-2 TRBV28 - few CASSSLQGYGYTF TGTGCCAGCAGTTCCTTGCAGGGCTATGGCTACACCTTC
TRBJ2-3 TRBV12-3/TRBV12-4 - - CASSRRRGTDTQYF TGTGCCAGCAGCCGCCGGCGCGGCACAGATACGCAGTATTTT
TRBJ1-1 TRBV3-1 - - CASSQDPQDTEAFF TGTGCCAGCAGCCAAGATCCCCAGGACACTGAAGCTTTCTTT
TRBJ2-5 TRBV30 TRBD1 - CAWSGGTGTKETQYF TGTGCCTGGAGTGGGGGGACAGGGACCAAAGAGACCCAGTACTTC
TRBJ2-6 TRBV28 - - CASLSGSRVLFSGANVLTF TGTGCCAGCCTATCCGGTAGCCGGGTCCTATTCTCTGGGGCCAACGTCCTGACTTTC
TRBJ1-5 TRBV21-1 - few CASRLYVSMGREERKGNQPQHF TGTGCCAGCAGATTATACGTTAGTATGGGCAGGGAGGAGAGAAAGGGCAATCAGCCCCAGCATTTT